This T cell receptor (beta chain) was captured by sequencing in a study of beta chain features in type 1 diabetes (dated by TCRdb to 2017 to 2018). Regarding the research as a whole: No differences in mean age, gender distribution, total cell number or subset yield were found between patients and healthy donors. Across all samples, some 100,000,000 sorted cells were examined, and cell number per subset correlated strongly with RNA yield. In the study, recently diagnosed type 1 diabetes patients and matched healthy donors were compared on the TCRB repertoires of their sorted circulating CD4+ T cell subsets. Regulatory and stem cell-like memory subsets were obtained from only 8 patients and about 8 healthy donors, while naive and central memory subsets were obtained from all 30 or so donors. What the work shows at the level of the full study, not this receptor alone: Because the HLA sub-analyses included only small numbers of individuals, any influence of HLA type on TCRB rearrangement was left unresolved. Shorter templates might be favored by PCR, yet because patient and control samples were amplified and corrected together, any such skew would affect both groups equally. Naive, central memory and regulatory TCRB repertoires appeared more similar among patients than among healthy donors. Because cDNA rather than genomic DNA was sequenced, highly expressing activated cells could have been over-represented, although no difference in activation and CD3 levels was found between groups. Patients with type 1 diabetes made fewer insertions and deleted more nucleotides at VDJ recombination sites, implying thymic rearrangement abnormalities. In all four CD4+ subsets, TCRB CDR3 length was moderately but significantly shorter in type 1 diabetes patients.

The germline V gene specifies KGHSH as CDR1 and LQKENI as CDR2. From the cysteine through the phenylalanine, the CDR3 covers 16 amino acids. This entry keeps only the CDR3 DNA: 48 bases, framed from base 1. V loses 2 bases, J loses 1 base, and the germline ends lie 11 bases apart. The entire amount of isolated RNA was reverse transcribed using the High Capacity cDNA Reverse Transcription Kit, so the sequenced TCRB transcripts were expressed ones. Deep immunoSEQ sequencing was applied to naive, central memory and regulatory T cell samples, giving an average of roughly 3.5 million total reads per sample. Sorted cells were lysed in RLT buffer and RNA was extracted with DNase-treated RNeasy Micro or Mini kits, depending on cell number. To prevent cross-contamination, each cell subset was processed individually, whereas patient and healthy donor samples were processed jointly. TCRB sequences were amplified from cDNA with the immunoSEQ multiplex PCR, producing 87-bp fragments spanning the CDR3 region. Sequencing of the amplicons was done on the Illumina HiSeq platform. Per the source publication's procedure: PCR bias was corrected computationally using synthetic template baselines, and reads within Hamming distance 2 were collapsed, with unmergeable singletons discarded. By aligning reads against IMGT, V, D and J genes, CDR3 length, and insertions or deletions at six rearrangement sites were assigned. Within each subset, clonotype counts were normalized to sorted cell number, and only after that were true diversity and Gini coefficients computed with the tcR R package. The overlap coefficient, calculated on TCRB nucleotide sequences, was used to quantify repertoire sharing. Here the immuneACCESS table is served through TCRdb, limited to in-frame sequences with V and J called. Missing clones are a known gap in these copies; in checked studies unresolved V genes cover under half, and the rest lacks a known reason. The DNA gave D and trimming, while V, J and clone size come from that table. This sample gives about 320,000 clones in total; about 14% of them show up just once. Together, the top ten hold 5.5% to 7.5% of the sample.

On this clone itself: This clone's antigen is unknown. No much larger clonotype is one base removed from it; base qualities were not supplied.

Each donor gave one peripheral blood draw, averaging around 120 mL, which was collected into heparinised tubes. A BD FACSAria II was used to sort naive, central memory, regulatory and stem cell-like memory CD4+ T cells with a panel that included CD45RO, CCR7, CD25, CD127, CD95 and CD27. Purity was above 98% for every sorted population. Right away, PBMCs were isolated by Lymphoprep density gradient centrifugation and were stained directly, with no culture step. So that batch effects would be minimized, each experiment stained and sorted samples in pairs, pairing one healthy donor with one patient. Specimen: central memory CD4+ T cells from blood. The origin of this receptor is a man aged 25 to 40 in good health. The chain links TRBV18 with TRBJ2-2; confidence is insufficient to name the D gene. The CDR3 amino acid sequence is: CASSPASRGNTGELFF. The DNA reads as follows: TGTGCCAGCTCACCAGCATCACGAGGGAACACCGGGGAGCTGTTTTTT.